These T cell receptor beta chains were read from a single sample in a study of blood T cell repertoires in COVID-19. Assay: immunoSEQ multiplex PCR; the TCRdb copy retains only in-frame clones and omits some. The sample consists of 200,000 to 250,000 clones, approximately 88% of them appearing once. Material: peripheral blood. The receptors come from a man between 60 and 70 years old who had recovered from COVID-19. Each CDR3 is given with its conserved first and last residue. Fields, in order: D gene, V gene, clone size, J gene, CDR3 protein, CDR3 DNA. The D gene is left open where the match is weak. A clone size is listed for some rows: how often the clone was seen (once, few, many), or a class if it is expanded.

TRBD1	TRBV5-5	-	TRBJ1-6	CASRGTGDYNSPLHF	TGTGCCAGCAGGGGGACAGGTGACTATAATTCACCCCTCCACTTT
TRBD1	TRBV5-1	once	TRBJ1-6	CASSFLGTASYNSPLHF	TGCGCCAGCAGCTTCCTGGGGACAGCTTCATATAATTCACCCCTCCACTTT
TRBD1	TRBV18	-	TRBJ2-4	CASSPRDRVAKNIQYF	TGTGCCAGCTCACCACGGGACAGAGTAGCCAAAAACATTCAGTACTTC
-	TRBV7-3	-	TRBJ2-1	CASSLMGLRVDNEQFF	TGTGCCAGCAGCTTAATGGGACTCCGGGTCGACAATGAGCAGTTCTTC
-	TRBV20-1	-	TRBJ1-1	CSATRATEAFF	TGCAGTGCAACGCGGGCTACTGAAGCTTTCTTT
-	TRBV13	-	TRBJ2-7	CASSLAGVTYEQYF	TGTGCCAGCAGCTTAGCGGGAGTTACGTACGAGCAGTACTTC
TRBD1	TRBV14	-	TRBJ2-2	CASSQFPGRGRSGELFF	TGTGCCAGCAGCCAGTTCCCAGGCAGGGGGCGATCCGGGGAGCTGTTTTTT
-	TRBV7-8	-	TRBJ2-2	CASSPGQGNGETTSGQNTGELFF	TGTGCCAGCAGCCCGGGACAGGGAAACGGGGAGACGACTAGCGGGCAGAACACCGGGGAGCTGTTTTTT
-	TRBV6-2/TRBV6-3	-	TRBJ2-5	CASNYRLGGETQYF	TGTGCCAGCAATTACCGACTAGGAGGGGAGACCCAGTACTTC
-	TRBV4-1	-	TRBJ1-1	CASSPGPRGTEAFF	TGCGCCAGCAGCCCTGGGCCGCGGGGCACTGAAGCTTTCTTT
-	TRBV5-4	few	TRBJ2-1	CASSARDYNEQFF	TGTGCCAGCAGCGCCAGGGACTACAATGAGCAGTTCTTC
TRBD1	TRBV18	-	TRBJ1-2	CASSRDREGYTF	TGTGCCAGCTCACGGGACAGGGAAGGCTACACCTTC
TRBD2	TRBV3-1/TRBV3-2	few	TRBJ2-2	CASSQGLAGGAGELFF	TGTGCCAGCAGCCAAGGACTAGCGGGAGGGGCCGGGGAGCTGTTTTTT
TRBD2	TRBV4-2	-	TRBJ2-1	CASGPERAGPYNEQFF	TGTGCCAGCGGTCCCGAGAGAGCGGGGCCATACAATGAGCAGTTCTTC
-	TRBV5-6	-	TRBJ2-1	CASSPIELGGSYNEQFF	TGTGCCAGCAGCCCGATCGAACTCGGGGGCTCCTACAATGAGCAGTTCTTC
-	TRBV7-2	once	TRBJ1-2	CASSLDRSYGYTF	TGTGCCAGCAGCTTAGACAGGAGCTATGGCTACACCTTC
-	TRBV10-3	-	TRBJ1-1	CAISESSGIPAFF	TGTGCCATCAGTGAGTCTTCAGGGATTCCAGCTTTCTTT
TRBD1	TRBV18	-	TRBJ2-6	CASSPDRVGANVLTF	TGTGCCAGCTCACCCGACAGGGTGGGGGCCAACGTCCTGACTTTC
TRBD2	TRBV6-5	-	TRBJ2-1	CASLPHSGTGNEQFF	TGTGCCAGCCTCCCACACAGCGGGACGGGCAATGAGCAGTTCTTC
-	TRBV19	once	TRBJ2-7	CASSTPNRASYEQYF	TGTGCCAGTAGTACTCCGAACAGGGCTTCCTACGAGCAGTACTTC
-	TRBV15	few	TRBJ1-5	CATSRVLSEPGQHF	TGTGCCACCAGCAGAGTTCTCTCAGAACCGGGACAGCATTTT
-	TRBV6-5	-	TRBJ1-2	CASSRADYGYTF	TGTGCCAGCAGCAGGGCCGACTATGGCTACACCTTC
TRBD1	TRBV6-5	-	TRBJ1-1	CASSYSTGATGAEAFF	TGTGCCAGCAGTTACTCTACAGGGGCCACCGGCGCTGAAGCTTTCTTT
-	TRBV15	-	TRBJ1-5	CATSARGSNQPQHF	TGTGCCACCAGCGCCCGGGGTAGCAATCAGCCCCAGCATTTT
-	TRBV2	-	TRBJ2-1	CASSINRGGNEQFF	TGTGCCAGCAGTATAAACAGGGGAGGCAATGAGCAGTTCTTC
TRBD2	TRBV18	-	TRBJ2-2	CASSPMLAGAGTGELFF	TGTGCCAGCTCTCCGATGCTAGCGGGAGCGGGAACCGGGGAGCTGTTTTTT
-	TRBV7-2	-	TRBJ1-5	CASSLVSGPNQPQHF	TGTGCCAGCAGCTTAGTATCAGGGCCCAATCAGCCCCAGCATTTT
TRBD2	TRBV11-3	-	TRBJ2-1	CASSYRGGNPNNEQFF	TGTGCCAGCAGCTACCGCGGGGGGAACCCTAACAATGAGCAGTTCTTC
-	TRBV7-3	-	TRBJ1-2	CASSFQDSSYGYTF	TGTGCCAGCAGCTTCCAGGACAGCTCCTATGGCTACACCTTC
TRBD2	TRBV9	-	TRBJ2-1	CASPGGASGSNEQFF	TGTGCCAGCCCCGGGGGGGCTAGCGGGAGCAATGAGCAGTTCTTC
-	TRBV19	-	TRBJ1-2	CASRPGAGRNYGYTF	TGTGCCAGTAGACCTGGGGCAGGCCGGAACTATGGCTACACCTTC
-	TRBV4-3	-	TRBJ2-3	CASSQDPWSGEYF	TGCGCCAGCAGCCAAGACCCCTGGTCGGGAGAGTATTTT
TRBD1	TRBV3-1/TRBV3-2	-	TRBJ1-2	CASSRDSPYGYTF	TGTGCCAGCAGCCGGGACAGCCCCTATGGCTACACCTTC
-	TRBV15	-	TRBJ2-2	CATSREPSLRRELFF	TGTGCCACCAGCAGAGAACCCTCTCTCAGGCGGGAGCTGTTTTTT
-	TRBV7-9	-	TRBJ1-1	CASSLTENTEAFF	TGTGCCAGCAGCTTAACAGAGAACACTGAAGCTTTCTTT
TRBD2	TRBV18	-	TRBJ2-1	CASSPPGLPYNEQFF	TGTGCCAGCTCACCGCCGGGACTACCCTACAATGAGCAGTTCTTC
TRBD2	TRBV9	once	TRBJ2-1	CASSDQVSGGAFNNEQFF	TGTGCCAGCAGCGACCAAGTTAGCGGGGGGGCTTTCAACAATGAGCAGTTCTTC
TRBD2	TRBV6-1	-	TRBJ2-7	CASSEEWREFYEQYF	TGTGCCAGCAGTGAAGAGTGGCGGGAGTTCTACGAGCAGTACTTC
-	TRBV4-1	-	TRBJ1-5	CASSQDSGHRFNQPQHF	TGCGCCAGCAGCCAAGATTCGGGACACAGGTTTAATCAGCCCCAGCATTTT
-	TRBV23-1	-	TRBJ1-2	CASSQSSGKNYGYTF	TGCGCCAGCAGTCAATCTAGCGGTAAAAACTATGGCTACACCTTC
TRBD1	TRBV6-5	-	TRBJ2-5	CASSYVRTGVGETQYF	TGTGCCAGCAGTTACGTCCGAACAGGGGTTGGGGAGACCCAGTACTTC
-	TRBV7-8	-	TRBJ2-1	CASSSSEAGSSYNEQFF	TGTGCCAGCAGCTCCTCGGAGGCGGGGAGCTCCTACAATGAGCAGTTCTTC
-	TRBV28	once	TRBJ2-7	CASSFGGNIYEQYF	TGTGCCAGCAGTTTTGGCGGGAATATTTACGAGCAGTACTTC
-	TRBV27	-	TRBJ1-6	CASSLRDPGSNSPLHF	TGTGCCAGCAGTTTAAGGGATCCAGGGTCGAATTCACCCCTCCACTTT
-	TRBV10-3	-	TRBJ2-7	CAISEGSYEQYF	TGTGCCATCAGTGAGGGCAGCTACGAGCAGTACTTC
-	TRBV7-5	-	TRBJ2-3	CARSKRQGCTDTQYF	TGTGCCAGAAGCAAACGACAGGGATGCACAGATACGCAGTATTTT
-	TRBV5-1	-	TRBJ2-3	CASSPLVSRTDTQYF	TGCGCCAGCAGCCCGTTAGTGAGCCGCACAGATACGCAGTATTTT
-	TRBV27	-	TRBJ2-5	CASRISGLGETQYF	TGTGCCAGCAGAATCTCGGGGTTAGGCGAGACCCAGTACTTC
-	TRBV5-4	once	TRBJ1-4	CASSHEPGTTKKLFF	TGTGCCAGCAGCCATGAACCGGGAACTACAAAAAAACTGTTTTTT
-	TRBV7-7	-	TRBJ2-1	CASSRILGKDNEQFF	TGTGCTAGCAGCCGTATACTAGGGAAAGACAATGAGCAGTTCTTC
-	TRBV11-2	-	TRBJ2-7	CASSLDDWVVKYF	TGTGCCAGCAGCTTAGATGACTGGGTAGTTAAGTACTTC
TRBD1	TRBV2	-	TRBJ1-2	CASRSTGTGSEGYTF	TGTGCCAGCAGGAGTACCGGGACAGGGTCGGAAGGCTACACCTTC
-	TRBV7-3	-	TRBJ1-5	CASSLSGLGNQPQHF	TGTGCCAGCAGCTTAAGCGGGCTCGGCAATCAGCCCCAGCATTTT
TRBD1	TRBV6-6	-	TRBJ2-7	CASSWTGYEQYF	TGTGCCAGCAGTTGGACAGGGTACGAGCAGTACTTC